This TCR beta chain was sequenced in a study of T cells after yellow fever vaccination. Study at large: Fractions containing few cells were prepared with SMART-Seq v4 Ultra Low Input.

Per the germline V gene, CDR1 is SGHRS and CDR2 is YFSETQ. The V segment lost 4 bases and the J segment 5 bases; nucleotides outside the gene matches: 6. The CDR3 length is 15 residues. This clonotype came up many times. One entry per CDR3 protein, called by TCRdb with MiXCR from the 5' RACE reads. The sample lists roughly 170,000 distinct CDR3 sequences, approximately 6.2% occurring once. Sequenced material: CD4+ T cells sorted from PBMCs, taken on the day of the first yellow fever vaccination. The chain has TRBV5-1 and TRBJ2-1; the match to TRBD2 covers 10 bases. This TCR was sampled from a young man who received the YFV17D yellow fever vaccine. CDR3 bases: TGCGCCAGCAGCCGGAGCGGGGGGGAAAACAATGAGCAGTTCTTC. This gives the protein CASSRSGGENNEQFF.